This T cell receptor (beta chain) was observed in a study of T-cell memory formation after mild COVID-19 listed by TCRdb under 2021. Turning to the overall study: TCR sequence clusters from the two donors were largely donor specific. In a couple of donors, T-cell clones that expanded and contracted after mild COVID-19 were tracked by sequencing TCRalpha and TCRbeta repertoires over time. The cohort comprised two young, previously healthy adult volunteers, one female and one male. Findings and caveats that apply to the study as a whole: Contracting CD4+ clones were found mainly in CM and EM memory subsets, while CD8+ clones were enriched in EMRA. Some responding clones were detected in pre-infection memory, which suggested that pre-existing cross-reactive memory T cells had joined the SARS-CoV-2 response. SARS-CoV-2 specificity of the second-wave clones peaking on day 37 was not confirmed. Only two mild cases were covered by the study, and larger cohorts that include severe cases with pre-infection samples were considered necessary. Clones contracting from day 15 to 85 had balanced CD4/CD8 phenotypes, while a second wave expanding from day 15 to 37 was biased towards CD4+.

Sequencing relied on an Illumina NovaSeq 6000. Using 5'RACE with constant-segment primers, TCRalpha and TCRbeta cDNA libraries were constructed, with sample barcodes and unique molecular identifiers added in the process. RNA was extracted from every sample with Trizol reagent. Library amplification was performed in two PCR steps, and a second sample barcode and Illumina TruSeq adapters were introduced in the second step. Sequencing of the libraries was done on an Illumina NovaSeq, producing 2 x 150 bp paired-end reads. The published analysis was carried out like this. The reads were demultiplexed and collapsed into UMI-guided consensus sequences using migec v1.2.7. Using mixcr v2.1.11, the UMI consensuses were aligned to TRA and TRB V and J templates and assembled into clonotypes. A clonotype was counted as expanded or contracted only if both edgeR and NoisET called the change significant, with noise models trained on biological replicates. For edgeR calls, the thresholds were a false discovery rate-adjusted p below 0.01 and a log2 fold-change of 1. As an exploratory analysis of dynamics, max-normalized trajectories of the 1000 most abundant clonotypes were examined by PCA with hierarchical clustering. Separately sequenced CD4+ and CD8+ repertoires were used to assign a CD4 or CD8 phenotype to each responding clone. TCRdb cleaned the public reads at Q25 with fastp, built clones with MiXCR and kept in-frame beta chains. Duplicate CDR3 protein sequences are folded into a single record with the most common DNA and genes. The V and J calls follow TCRdb's processing rather than the paper's. This sample comprises 200,000 or so distinct CDR3 sequences, 9% to 10% of them detected only once. Around 3.3% of the sample belongs to the ten largest clones.

The CDR3 numbers 14 residues from cysteine through phenylalanine. Of the read, only the CDR3 DNA is kept; its 42 bases are in frame from base 1. V is shortened by 2 bases, J by 4 bases, and the region joining them spans 11 bases. Sequences KGHDR (CDR1) and SFDVKD (CDR2) are obtained from the germline V gene. Ficoll-Paque density gradient centrifugation was used to isolate PBMCs. Note on this clonotype: It has no known antigen specificity. It has no much larger one-base neighbor in the sample; base qualities were not kept.

This TCR derives from a man younger than 35 who had mild COVID-19 (a few samples of this study predate the infection). The sample titles of this study are shuffled in the database, so cell type and time point are left out; the donor was told from shared clones. The sequenced material came from PBMCs or a T cell subset sorted from them (not recorded which). The chain is encoded by TRBV24-1 joined to TRBJ2-7; the D segment could be TRBD1, given 5 matching bases. The CDR3 protein: CATSDSRQGYEQYF. Here is the DNA: TGTGCCACCAGTGATTCCCGCCAGGGATACGAGCAGTACTTC.